The rows below give T cell receptor beta chains drawn from one sample of a study of T cell responses to AZD1222 COVID-19 vaccine. Using immunoSEQ multiplex PCR, the repertoire was profiled, and TCRdb retains in-frame clones only, with some absent. Among 100,000 to 140,000 clones, about 90% were seen once, and the ten largest hold 22%. Specimen: peripheral blood, collected on day 0 of AZD1222 vaccination. These receptors were taken from an adult in good health. Both conserved end residues are part of each CDR3. A D gene is named only where the DNA matches it firmly. The size of a clone is reported for some rows only, either as once, few or many, or as a class for expanded clones.

>.|TRBD1|TRBJ1-2|TRBV30
CAWGRDSSYGYTF
TGTGCCTGGGGCAGGGACAGCAGCTATGGCTACACCTTC
>.|TRBD1|TRBJ2-1|TRBV2
CASRPGQSSYNEQFF
TGTGCCAGCAGACCGGGACAGAGCTCCTACAATGAGCAGTTCTTC
>.|.|TRBJ2-6|TRBV10-3
CAISESKTSAGANVLTF
TGTGCCATCAGTGAGTCGAAGACCAGCGCTGGGGCCAACGTCCTGACTTTC
>.|.|TRBJ1-3|TRBV9
CASSVQGSFGNTIYF
TGTGCCAGCAGCGTACAGGGTAGCTTTGGAAACACCATATATTTT
>.|.|TRBJ1-2|TRBV11-2
CASSSDLRAGGYTF
TGTGCCAGCAGCTCCGACCTTCGGGCTGGTGGCTACACCTTC
>.|.|TRBJ1-1|TRBV10-3
CAISVKGSTEAFF
TGTGCCATCAGTGTCAAGGGGAGCACTGAAGCTTTCTTT
>few|.|TRBJ2-2|TRBV7-9
CASSIGGGTGELFF
TGTGCCAGCAGCATAGGGGGTGGCACCGGGGAGCTGTTTTTT
>.|.|TRBJ1-5|TRBV5-1
CASSLGPDQPQHF
TGCGCCAGCAGCTTGGGGCCAGATCAGCCCCAGCATTTT
>.|.|TRBJ1-2|TRBV7-2
CASSSIREGGYTF
TGTGCCAGCAGCTCCATCAGGGAGGGTGGCTACACCTTC
>.|.|TRBJ2-1|TRBV3-1/TRBV3-2
CASSQDPGLYEQFF
TGTGCCAGCAGCCAAGACCCGGGACTCTATGAGCAGTTCTTC
>.|.|TRBJ1-3|TRBV7-9
CASSLNQLSSGNTIYF
TGTGCCAGCAGCTTAAACCAGCTATCCTCTGGAAACACCATATATTTT
>.|.|TRBJ2-2|TRBV4-1
CASSQEGQNRYTGELFF
TGCGCCAGCAGCCAAGAAGGCCAGAACAGGTACACCGGGGAGCTGTTTTTT
>.|.|TRBJ2-1|TRBV5-8
CASRARRERVDEQFF
TGTGCCAGCAGAGCCCGGAGGGAGCGGGTCGATGAGCAGTTCTTC
>.|.|TRBJ2-7|TRBV7-9
CASSLTGGSYEQYF
TGTGCCAGCAGCTTAACCGGGGGCTCTTACGAGCAGTACTTC
>.|.|TRBJ2-2|TRBV14
CASSQGGVDGRELFF
TGTGCCAGCAGCCAAGGGGGGGTCGACGGAAGGGAGCTGTTTTTT
>few|.|TRBJ1-6|TRBV27
CASSFVLTGSPSPLHF
TGTGCCAGCAGTTTTGTCCTTACGGGATCACCTTCACCCCTCCACTTT
>.|.|TRBJ1-1|TRBV9
CASSVGPENTEAFF
TGTGCCAGCAGCGTAGGCCCAGAGAACACTGAAGCTTTCTTT
>.|TRBD1|TRBJ1-1|TRBV10-1
CASSEWTGSEAFF
TGCGCCAGCAGTGAGTGGACAGGGTCAGAGGCTTTCTTT
>.|TRBD1|TRBJ1-2|TRBV12-3/TRBV12-4
CASRATGVGGYTF
TGTGCCAGCAGAGCCACAGGGGTCGGGGGCTACACCTTC
>.|.|TRBJ2-1|TRBV7-2
CASSLAVGGNEQFF
TGTGCCAGCAGCTTAGCTGTCGGGGGCAATGAGCAGTTCTTC
>once|.|TRBJ2-7|TRBV7-2
CASSLVGYEQYF
TGTGCCAGCAGCTTAGTGGGGTACGAGCAGTACTTC
>.|.|TRBJ1-2|TRBV19
CASTIGGFYGYTF
TGTGCCAGTACCATTGGGGGATTCTATGGCTACACCTTC
>.|TRBD1|TRBJ2-5|TRBV5-4
CASSRRTGGLQETQYF
TGTGCCAGCAGCCGCCGGACAGGGGGACTCCAAGAGACCCAGTACTTC
>once|.|TRBJ2-3|TRBV3-1/TRBV3-2
CASSQGGMADTQYF
TGTGCCAGCAGCCAAGGGGGGATGGCAGATACGCAGTATTTT
>.|TRBD1|TRBJ1-2|TRBV27
CASSLGFGTGEGGYTF
TGTGCCAGCAGTTTGGGGTTCGGGACAGGGGAGGGCGGCTACACCTTC
>.|.|TRBJ1-4|TRBV6-5
CASSYSTGAREKLFF
TGTGCCAGCAGTTACTCGACCGGGGCTAGGGAAAAACTGTTTTTT
>.|.|TRBJ2-1|TRBV7-9
CASSLSPSGPLITYNEQFF
TGTGCCAGCAGCTTATCCCCCTCCGGGCCTTTAATAACCTACAATGAGCAGTTCTTC
>.|.|TRBJ1-5|TRBV5-6
CASSLMRGPQHF
TGTGCCAGCAGCTTGATGAGGGGGCCCCAGCATTTT
>.|.|TRBJ2-2|TRBV7-2
CASSLLRAGELFF
TGTGCCAGCAGCCTCCTCCGAGCCGGGGAGCTGTTTTTT
>.|.|TRBJ2-7|TRBV7-8
CASSLGAGSSYEQYF
TGTGCCAGCAGCTTAGGGGCAGGGAGCTCCTACGAGCAGTACTTC
>.|TRBD1|TRBJ1-2|TRBV6-5
CASSYGDRGIYGYTF
TGTGCCAGCAGTTATGGGGACAGGGGAATCTATGGCTACACCTTC
>.|.|TRBJ1-1|TRBV30
CAWSDVRREAFF
TGTGCCTGGTCCGACGTACGACGAGAAGCTTTCTTT
>.|TRBD1|TRBJ1-1|TRBV18
CASSSKRDRLNTEAFF
TGTGCCAGCTCATCAAAACGGGACAGACTAAACACTGAAGCTTTCTTT
>.|TRBD1|TRBJ1-2|TRBV2
CASTEGQGGGYTF
TGTGCCAGCACTGAGGGACAGGGAGGGGGCTACACCTTC
>.|.|TRBJ2-2|TRBV25-1
CASESGLNTGELFF
TGTGCCTCAGAGTCGGGTTTGAACACCGGGGAGCTGTTTTTT
>.|.|TRBJ1-2|TRBV4-3
CASSQATGQGYGYTF
TGCGCCAGCAGCCAAGCCACAGGGCAAGGGTATGGCTACACCTTC
>.|.|TRBJ1-6|TRBV4-3
CASSQDGRAPLHF
TGCGCCAGCAGCCAAGATGGGAGGGCACCCCTCCACTTT
>.|.|TRBJ2-5|TRBV5-4
CASSMAGALRQETQYF
TGTGCCAGCAGTATGGCGGGGGCCCTTCGGCAAGAGACCCAGTACTTC
>.|.|TRBJ1-4|TRBV7-9
CASSSPGPATNEKLFF
TGTGCCAGCAGCTCCCCAGGGCCGGCCACTAATGAAAAACTGTTTTTT
>.|TRBD1|TRBJ2-7|TRBV4-1
CASSQTDRGYNEQYF
TGCGCCAGCAGCCAAACGGACAGGGGGTATAACGAGCAGTACTTC
>.|TRBD2|TRBJ2-1|TRBV5-8
CASSYRLAGGSDEQFF
TGTGCCAGCAGCTACCGACTAGCGGGGGGGAGCGATGAGCAGTTCTTC
>.|.|TRBJ1-4|TRBV4-1
CASSQASQSEKLFF
TGCGCCAGCAGCCAAGCCTCTCAGTCTGAAAAACTGTTTTTT
>.|TRBD1|TRBJ2-7|TRBV6-5
CASSNGQGPTLQYF
TGTGCCAGCAGCAACGGACAGGGGCCTACGTTGCAGTACTTC
>.|.|TRBJ1-2|TRBV9
CASSPPGIDNYGYTF
TGTGCCAGCAGCCCCCCAGGGATAGATAACTATGGCTACACCTTC
>.|TRBD1|TRBJ1-2|TRBV11-2
CASSPGTGNYGYTF
TGTGCCAGCAGCCCCGGGACAGGGAACTATGGCTACACCTTC
>.|TRBD1|TRBJ2-7|TRBV19
CASSIDARQGEQYF
TGTGCCAGTAGTATAGATGCCCGACAGGGAGAGCAGTACTTC
>.|.|TRBJ2-1|TRBV18
CASSPTGGNGNEQFF
TGTGCCAGCTCACCAACGGGGGGCAATGGGAATGAGCAGTTCTTC
>.|.|TRBJ2-2|TRBV30
CAWTGTLDPGELFF
TGTGCCTGGACCGGGACCTTAGACCCCGGGGAGCTGTTTTTT
>.|.|TRBJ2-2|TRBV4-1
CASSQFPGTPGELFF
TGCGCCAGCAGCCAATTCCCCGGGACCCCCGGGGAGCTGTTTTTT
>.|.|TRBJ1-1|TRBV3-1/TRBV3-2
CASSRDIRLNTEAFF
TGTGCCAGCAGCCGGGACATCAGATTGAACACTGAAGCTTTCTTT
>.|.|TRBJ2-7|TRBV30
CAWGTRFEQYF
TGTGCCTGGGGGACACGGTTCGAGCAGTACTTC
>.|.|TRBJ1-6|TRBV6-5
CASAFGQGNSPLHF
TGTGCCAGCGCCTTTGGGCAGGGAAATTCACCCCTCCACTTT
>.|.|TRBJ1-4|TRBV30
CAWSVISGFSNEKLFF
TGTGCCTGGAGTGTGATATCCGGGTTTTCTAATGAAAAACTGTTTTTT
>.|.|TRBJ1-1|TRBV2
CASSDGGRAEAFF
TGTGCCAGCAGTGACGGAGGGCGCGCTGAAGCTTTCTTT
>.|.|TRBJ2-1|TRBV5-1
CASAVSLGIDEQFF
TGCGCCAGCGCGGTATCACTTGGGATCGACGAGCAGTTCTTC